This T cell receptor beta chain was retrieved from a study of blood T cell repertoires in COVID-19. Study-level information: COVID-19 samples from acute and convalescent phases originated in the United States, Italy and Spain. From T cells, B-cell-depleted T cells, or PBMCs came the material, which was cDNA or gDNA.

Sequenced by immunoSEQ multiplex PCR; TCRdb stores in-frame clones only, minus some. The sample holds around 300,000 clones, approximately 88% seen once. CDR1 and CDR2 (germline): MNHNS, SASEGT. The CDR3 totals 13 residues. The germline V and J ends were trimmed by 1 base and 15 bases, with 16 bases remaining between them. This chain joins TRBV6-1 and TRBJ2-1, with D possibly TRBD1 on 5 matching bases. The clonotype comes from a middle-aged man with acute or convalescent COVID-19. The sample consisted of peripheral blood. The DNA of the CDR3 is TGTGCCAGCAGTGAAGAGGGGCAAGGTGGGTCGTTCTTC. Protein product: CASSEEGQGGSFF.